The 5 T cell receptor beta chains given below trace back to one sample, sequenced in a study of blood T cell repertoires in COVID-19. Method: immunoSEQ multiplex PCR; TCRdb's copy keeps in-frame clones and lacks some. The sample has 170,000 or so clones, about 87% seen once. What was sequenced was peripheral blood. Every receptor here comes from a man in his forties with active or convalescent COVID-19.

This clone has only one observation. The chain links TRBV20-1 to TRBJ1-1; unclear D gene. The V end was cut by 1 base, the J end by 10 bases, with 10 bases between. Germline CDR1 reads DFQATT; CDR2 reads SNEGSKA (reference sequence). This CDR3 contains 11 residues. CDR3 loop: CSARGSAGAFF. CDR3 DNA: TGCAGTGCTAGAGGTTCCGCAGGAGCTTTCTTT.

This clone was found once. The chain has TRBV9 and TRBJ2-2, with 8 nucleotides matching TRBD2. The germline CDR1 and CDR2 sequences are SGDLS and YYNGEE. The CDR3 covers 16 residues. The junction had 5 bases not matched to a gene; V was cut back by 1 base and J by 3 bases. The CDR3 sequence is CASSVLDGGDTGELFF. The CDR3 coding sequence is TGTGCCAGCAGCGTACTTGACGGGGGGGACACCGGGGAGCTGTTTTTT.

The rearrangement links TRBV7-3 to TRBJ1-1; TRBD1 aligns across 8 bases. The CDR3 spans 20 residues. After removal of 1 base from V and 2 bases from J, the junction contained 18 bases not matched to a gene. Germline lookup yields CDR1 SGHTA and CDR2 FQGTGA. Written as DNA, the CDR3 is TGTGCCAGCAGCTTAAAAGCCAGCCTTAGGACAGGGAAGGAAAACACTGAAGCTTTCTTT. Encoded protein: CASSLKASLRTGKENTEAFF.

This chain links TRBV6-5 with TRBJ1-1; a weak D match, TRBD1 (6 bases). The CDR3 sequence is 16 residues long. Per the germline V gene, CDR1 is MNHEY and CDR2 is SVGAGI. Trimming left V 0 bases short and J 0 bases short, with 11 bases between. CDR3: CASSYSPGDMNTEAFF. CDR3 DNA: TGTGCCAGCAGTTACTCGCCAGGGGACATGAACACTGAAGCTTTCTTT.

The CDR3 bases are TGTGCCAGCAGCTCGGGGGGTCTCGGGGAGACCCAGTACTTC. This codes for CASSSGGLGETQYF. This chain joins TRBV11-2 and TRBJ2-5, with 7 bases fitting TRBD2. The CDR3 length is 14 residues. After removal of 4 bases from V and 5 bases from J, the junction contained 7 bases not matched to a gene. CDR1 and CDR2 from the germline V gene are SGHAT and FQNNGV.